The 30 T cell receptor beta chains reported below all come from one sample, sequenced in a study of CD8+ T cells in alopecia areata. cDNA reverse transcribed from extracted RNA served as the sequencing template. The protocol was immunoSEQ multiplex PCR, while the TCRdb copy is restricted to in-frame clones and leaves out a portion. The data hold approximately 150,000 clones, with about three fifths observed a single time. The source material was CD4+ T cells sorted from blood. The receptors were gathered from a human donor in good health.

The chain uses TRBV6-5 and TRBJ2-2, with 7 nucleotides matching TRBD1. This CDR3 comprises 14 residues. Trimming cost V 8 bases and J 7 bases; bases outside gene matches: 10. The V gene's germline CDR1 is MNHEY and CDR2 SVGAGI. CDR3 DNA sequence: TGTGCCAGCGACTCTCACAGGGGAAACGGGGAGCTGTTTTTT. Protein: CASDSHRGNGELFF.

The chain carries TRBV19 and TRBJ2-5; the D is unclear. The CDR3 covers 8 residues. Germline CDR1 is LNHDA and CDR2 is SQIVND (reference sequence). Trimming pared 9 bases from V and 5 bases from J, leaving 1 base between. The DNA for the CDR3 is TGTGCCAGCGAGACCCAGTACTTC. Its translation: CASETQYF.

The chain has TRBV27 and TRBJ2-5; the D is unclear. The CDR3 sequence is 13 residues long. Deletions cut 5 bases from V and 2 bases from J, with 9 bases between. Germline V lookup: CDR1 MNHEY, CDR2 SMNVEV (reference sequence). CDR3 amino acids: CASSKMVQETQYF. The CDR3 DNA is TGTGCCAGCAGTAAAATGGTGCAAGAGACCCAGTACTTC.

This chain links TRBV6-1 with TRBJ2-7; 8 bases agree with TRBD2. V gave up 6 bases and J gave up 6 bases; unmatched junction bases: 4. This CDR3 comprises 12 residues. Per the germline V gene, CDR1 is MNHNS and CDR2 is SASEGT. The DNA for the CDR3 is TGTGCCAGCAGCCCGGGACTAGTCGAGCAGTACTTC. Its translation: CASSPGLVEQYF.

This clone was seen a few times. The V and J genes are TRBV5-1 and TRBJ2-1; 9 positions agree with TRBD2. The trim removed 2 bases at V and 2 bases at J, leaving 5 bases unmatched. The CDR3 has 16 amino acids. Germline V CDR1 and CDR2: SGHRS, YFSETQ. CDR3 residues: CASSFIAGVAYNEQFF. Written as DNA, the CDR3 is TGCGCCAGCAGCTTCATAGCGGGAGTGGCCTACAATGAGCAGTTCTTC.

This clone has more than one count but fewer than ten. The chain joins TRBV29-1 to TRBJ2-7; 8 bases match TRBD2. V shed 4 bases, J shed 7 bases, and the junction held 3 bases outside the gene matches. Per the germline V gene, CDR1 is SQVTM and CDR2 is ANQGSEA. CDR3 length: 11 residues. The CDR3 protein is CSVGLAGEQYF. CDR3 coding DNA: TGCAGCGTTGGTTTAGCGGGGGAGCAGTACTTC.

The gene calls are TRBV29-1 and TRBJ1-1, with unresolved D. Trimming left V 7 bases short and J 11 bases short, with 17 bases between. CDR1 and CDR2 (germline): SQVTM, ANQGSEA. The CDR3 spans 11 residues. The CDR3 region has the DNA TGCAGCGGAGACTCATTCGGGGATGCTTTCTTT. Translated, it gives CSGDSFGDAFF.

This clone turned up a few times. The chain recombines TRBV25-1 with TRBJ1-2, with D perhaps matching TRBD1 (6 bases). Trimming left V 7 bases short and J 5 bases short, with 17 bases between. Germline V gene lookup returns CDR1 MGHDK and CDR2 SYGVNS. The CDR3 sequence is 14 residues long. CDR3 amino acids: CASNLCRGGYGYTF. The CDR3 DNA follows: TGTGCCAGCAATCTCTGCAGGGGTGGTTATGGCTACACCTTC.

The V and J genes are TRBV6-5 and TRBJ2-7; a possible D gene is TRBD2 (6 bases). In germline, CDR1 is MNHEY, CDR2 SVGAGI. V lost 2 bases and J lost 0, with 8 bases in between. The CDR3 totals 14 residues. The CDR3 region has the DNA TGTGCCAGCAGTTACGGGGGAGGCTCCTACGAGCAGTACTTC. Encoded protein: CASSYGGGSYEQYF.

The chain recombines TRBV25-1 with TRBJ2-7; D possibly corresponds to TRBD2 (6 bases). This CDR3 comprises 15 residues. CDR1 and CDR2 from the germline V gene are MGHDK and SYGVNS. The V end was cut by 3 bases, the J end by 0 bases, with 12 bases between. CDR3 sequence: CASSDAGPNSYEQYF. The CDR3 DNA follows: TGTGCCAGCAGTGACGCGGGACCAAACTCCTACGAGCAGTACTTC.

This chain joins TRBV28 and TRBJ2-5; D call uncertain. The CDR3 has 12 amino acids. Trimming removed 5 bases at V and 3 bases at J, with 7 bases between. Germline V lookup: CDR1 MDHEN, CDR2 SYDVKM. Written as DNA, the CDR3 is TGTGCCAGCAGTAAGGTAAAAGAGACCCAGTACTTC. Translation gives CASSKVKETQYF.

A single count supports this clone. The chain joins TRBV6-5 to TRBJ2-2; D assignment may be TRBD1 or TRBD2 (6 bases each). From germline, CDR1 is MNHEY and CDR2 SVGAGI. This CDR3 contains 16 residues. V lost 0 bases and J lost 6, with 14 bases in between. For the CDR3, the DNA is TGTGCCAGCAGTTACTCAGGACGGGGGCGGGCCGGGGAGCTGTTTTTT. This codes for CASSYSGRGRAGELFF.

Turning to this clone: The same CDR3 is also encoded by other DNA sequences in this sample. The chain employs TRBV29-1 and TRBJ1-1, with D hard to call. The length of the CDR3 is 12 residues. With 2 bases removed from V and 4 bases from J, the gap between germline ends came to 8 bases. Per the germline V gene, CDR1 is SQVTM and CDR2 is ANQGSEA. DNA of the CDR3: TGCAGCGTTGAATCCGGGGTCACTGAAGCTTTCTTT. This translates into CSVESGVTEAFF.

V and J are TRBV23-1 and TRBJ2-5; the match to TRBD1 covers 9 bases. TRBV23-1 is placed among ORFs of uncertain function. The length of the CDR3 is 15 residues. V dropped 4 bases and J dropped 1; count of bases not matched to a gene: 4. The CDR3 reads CASSPDRGSQETQYF. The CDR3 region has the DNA TGCGCCAGCAGTCCAGACAGGGGGTCCCAAGAGACCCAGTACTTC.

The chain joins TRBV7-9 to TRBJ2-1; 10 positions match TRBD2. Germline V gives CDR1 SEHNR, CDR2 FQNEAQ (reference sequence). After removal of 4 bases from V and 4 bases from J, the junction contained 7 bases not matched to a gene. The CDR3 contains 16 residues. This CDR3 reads CASSYIAGGGYNEQFF. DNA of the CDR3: TGTGCCAGCAGCTACATAGCGGGGGGTGGTTACAATGAGCAGTTCTTC.

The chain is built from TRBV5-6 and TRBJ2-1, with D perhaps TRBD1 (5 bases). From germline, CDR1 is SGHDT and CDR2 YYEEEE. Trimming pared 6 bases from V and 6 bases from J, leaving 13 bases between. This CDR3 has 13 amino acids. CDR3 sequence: CASTWFGANEQFF. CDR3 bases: TGTGCCAGCACTTGGTTTGGGGCCAATGAGCAGTTCTTC.

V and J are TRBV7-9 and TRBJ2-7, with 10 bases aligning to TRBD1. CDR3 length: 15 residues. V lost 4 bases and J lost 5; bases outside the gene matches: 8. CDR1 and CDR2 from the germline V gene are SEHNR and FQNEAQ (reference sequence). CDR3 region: CASSSGTGVANEQYF. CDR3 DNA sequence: TGTGCCAGCAGCTCGGGGACAGGGGTTGCCAACGAGCAGTACTTC.

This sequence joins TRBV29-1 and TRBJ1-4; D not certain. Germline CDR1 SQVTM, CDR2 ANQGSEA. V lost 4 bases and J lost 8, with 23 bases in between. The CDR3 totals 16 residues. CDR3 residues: CSVVAPMVLDGEKLFF. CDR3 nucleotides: TGCAGCGTTGTTGCCCCAATGGTTTTAGATGGGGAAAAACTGTTTTTT.

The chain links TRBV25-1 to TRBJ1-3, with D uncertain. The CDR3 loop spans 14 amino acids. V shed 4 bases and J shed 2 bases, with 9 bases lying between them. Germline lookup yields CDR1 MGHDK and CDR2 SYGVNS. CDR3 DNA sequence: TGTGCCAGCAGTGGGGTTAATCCTGGAAACACCATATATTTT. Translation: CASSGVNPGNTIYF.

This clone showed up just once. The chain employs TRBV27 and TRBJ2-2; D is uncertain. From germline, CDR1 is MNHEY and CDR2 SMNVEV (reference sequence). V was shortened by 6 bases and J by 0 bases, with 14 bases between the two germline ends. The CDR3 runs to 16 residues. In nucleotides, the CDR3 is TGTGCCAGCAGACGTTATCCAGTTACGAACACCGGGGAGCTGTTTTTT. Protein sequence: CASRRYPVTNTGELFF.

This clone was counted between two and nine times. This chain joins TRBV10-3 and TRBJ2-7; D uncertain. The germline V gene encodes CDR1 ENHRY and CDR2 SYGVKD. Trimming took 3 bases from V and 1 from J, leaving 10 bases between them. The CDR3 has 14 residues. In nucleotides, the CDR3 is TGTGCCATCAGTGATGGCAGGAATTCCTACGAGCAGTACTTC. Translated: CAISDGRNSYEQYF.

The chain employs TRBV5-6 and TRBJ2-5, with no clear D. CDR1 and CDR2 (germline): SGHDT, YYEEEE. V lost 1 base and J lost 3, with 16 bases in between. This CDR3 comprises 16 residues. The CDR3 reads CASSLLNLPSKETQYF. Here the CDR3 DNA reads TGTGCCAGCAGCTTGTTGAACCTCCCATCCAAAGAGACCCAGTACTTC.

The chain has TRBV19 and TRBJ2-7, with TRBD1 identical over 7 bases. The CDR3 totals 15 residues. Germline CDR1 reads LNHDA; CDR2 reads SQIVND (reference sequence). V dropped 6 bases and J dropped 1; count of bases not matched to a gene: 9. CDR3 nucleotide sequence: TGTGCCAGTAGCCGAGAACGACAGGGTTCCTACGAGCAGTACTTC. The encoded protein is CASSRERQGSYEQYF.

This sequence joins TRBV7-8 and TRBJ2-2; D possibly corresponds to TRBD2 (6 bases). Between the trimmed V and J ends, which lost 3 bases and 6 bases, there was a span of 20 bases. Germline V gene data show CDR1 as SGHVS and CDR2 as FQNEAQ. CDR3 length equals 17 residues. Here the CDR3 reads CASSFSVNGGRAGELFF. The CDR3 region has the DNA TGTGCCAGCAGCTTTTCGGTGAACGGGGGACGCGCCGGGGAGCTGTTTTTT.

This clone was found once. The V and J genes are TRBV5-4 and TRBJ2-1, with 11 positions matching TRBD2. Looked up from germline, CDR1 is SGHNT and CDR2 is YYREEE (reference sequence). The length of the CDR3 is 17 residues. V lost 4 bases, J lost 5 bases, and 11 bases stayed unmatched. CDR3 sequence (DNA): TGTGCCAGCAGCCTCAGACTCCTAGCGGGAGGACACAATGAGCAGTTCTTC. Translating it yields CASSLRLLAGGHNEQFF.

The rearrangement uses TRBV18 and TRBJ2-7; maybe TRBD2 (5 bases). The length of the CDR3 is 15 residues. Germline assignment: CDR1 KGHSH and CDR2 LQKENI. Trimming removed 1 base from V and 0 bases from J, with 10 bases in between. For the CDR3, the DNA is TGTGCCAGCTCACCACAGGACTGGTACTCCTACGAGCAGTACTTC. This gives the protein CASSPQDWYSYEQYF.

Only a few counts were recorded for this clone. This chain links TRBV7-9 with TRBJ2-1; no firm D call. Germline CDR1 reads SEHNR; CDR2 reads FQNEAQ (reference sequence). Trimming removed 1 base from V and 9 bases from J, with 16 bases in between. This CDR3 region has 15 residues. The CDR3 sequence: CASSLDLHGSTEQFF. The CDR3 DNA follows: TGTGCCAGCAGCTTAGATCTCCATGGTAGCACTGAGCAGTTCTTC. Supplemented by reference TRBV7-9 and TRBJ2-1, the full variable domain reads DTGVSQNPRHKITKRGQNVTFRCDPISEHNRLYWYRQTLGQGPEFLTYFQNEAQLEKSRLLSDRFSAERPKGSFSTLEIQRTEQGDSAMYLCASSLDLHGSTEQFFGPGTRLTVL.

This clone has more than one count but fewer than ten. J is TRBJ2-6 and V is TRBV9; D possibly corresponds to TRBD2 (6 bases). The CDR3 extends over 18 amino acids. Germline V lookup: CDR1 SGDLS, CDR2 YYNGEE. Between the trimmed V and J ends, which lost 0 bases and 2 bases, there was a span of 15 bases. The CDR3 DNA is TGTGCCAGCAGCGTAGGAGGTGGGGGGTACCCTGGGGCCAACGTCCTGACTTTC. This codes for CASSVGGGGYPGANVLTF.

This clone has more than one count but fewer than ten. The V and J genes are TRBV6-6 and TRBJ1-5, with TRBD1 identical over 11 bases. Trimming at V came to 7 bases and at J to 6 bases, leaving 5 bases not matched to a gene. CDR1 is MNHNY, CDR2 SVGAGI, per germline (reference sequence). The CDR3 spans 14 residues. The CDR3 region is CASTGQGAFQPQHF. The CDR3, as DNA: TGTGCCAGCACTGGACAGGGGGCTTTTCAGCCCCAGCATTTT.

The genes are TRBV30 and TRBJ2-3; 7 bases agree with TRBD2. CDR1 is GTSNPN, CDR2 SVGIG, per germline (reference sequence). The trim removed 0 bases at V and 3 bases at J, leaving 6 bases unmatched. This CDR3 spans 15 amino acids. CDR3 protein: CAWSVMAGATDTQYF. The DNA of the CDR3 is TGTGCCTGGAGTGTAATGGCGGGAGCGACAGATACGCAGTATTTT.